This note documents a single T cell receptor beta chain sequence. These data originate in a study of cytomegalovirus exposure and HLA in healthy donors. Germline V CDR1 and CDR2: SGHNT, YYREEE (reference sequence). The CDR3 contains 15 residues. V was clipped by 0 bases and J by 4 bases, with 13 bases between them. Both 60 Vbeta primers and 13 Jbeta primers went into the PCR. Assay used: immunoSEQ multiplex PCR; TCRdb lists only in-frame clones, some missing. This table has about 60,000 clones, 75% to 85% appearing once. Sequencing was performed on PBMCs. This receptor was taken from a male donor in good health and CMV-seronegative. The gene calls are TRBV5-4 and TRBJ1-2; possible D gene TRBD1, 5 bases. CDR3 DNA: TGTGCCAGCAGCTTGGCCGGGGGTGGGTTCTATGGCTACACCTTC. As protein: CASSLAGGGFYGYTF.